The text below deals with one T cell receptor (beta chain). Its antigen is not known. The method was immunoSEQ multiplex PCR; TCRdb's version includes in-frame clones alone and lacks a portion of them. The data show 130,000 or so clones, with roughly 94% seen just once and 1.5% to 2% held by the top ten. The data stem from a study of T cell responses to AZD1222 COVID-19 vaccine. General study findings and limits: Among spike-specific TCRs, nearly half reportedly target unmutated variant regions. Among those given AZD1222, only five or six were seropositive at baseline. The peak T cell response came first, and repertoires were sampled only after it. Most donors were white British, females outnumbered males, and clonal diversity was possibly underestimated.

Trimming took off 4 bases at V and 3 bases at J, with 19 bases between the two ends. Germline lookup yields CDR1 SGHAT and CDR2 FQNNGV. The CDR3 has 17 amino acids. The receptor was derived from an adult in good health. The sequencing used peripheral blood, collected on day 0 of AZD1222 vaccination. The chain employs TRBV11-2 and TRBJ1-3; no clear D gene. CDR3 region: CASSSSLVATLGNTIYF. In DNA, the CDR3 is TGTGCCAGCAGCTCCAGCTTAGTAGCGACACTTGGAAACACCATATATTTT. The full variable domain, rest sourced from reference TRBV11-2 and TRBJ1-3, is EAGVAQSPRYKIIEKRQSVAFWCNPISGHATLYWYQQILGQGPKLLIQFQNNGVVDDSQLPKDRFSAERLKGVDSTLKIQPAKLEDSAVYLCASSSSLVATLGNTIYFGEGSWLTVV.